The entry below gives a single T cell receptor beta chain sequence along with its context. Antigen specificity is unknown. The data are from a study of Graves' ophthalmopathy and Graves' hyperthyroidism. If patients had other autoimmune diseases, uncontrolled infections, pregnancy or lactation, they were excluded. RNA transcripts served as template for amplifying TCR beta CDR3 sequences. First-round RT-PCR employed HTBI primers, with a second-round multiplex PCR after it. TCRdb fed the multiplex PCR reads into MiXCR, producing one record per CDR3 protein. The table shows around 520,000 distinct CDR3 sequences, with roughly 40% occurring only once. CDR1 and CDR2 (germline): DFQATT, SNEGSKA (reference sequence). The V gene end was trimmed by 5 bases and the J gene end by 2 bases; junction bases not matched to a gene: 8. This CDR3 spans 15 amino acids. Findings and caveats of the study: Thyroid clonotypes that were expanded above 0.001 frequency mostly also appeared in blood. Between ophthalmopathy and stable hyperthyroidism, a 13-signature model drew a separation with 85% to 90% sensitivity and 75% to 82% specificity.

The chain uses TRBV20-1 and TRBJ1-5; TRBD1 aligns across 8 bases. Input material: peripheral blood or thyroid tissue (not recorded which). The source is an adult man with Graves' hyperthyroidism. As DNA, the CDR3 is TGCAGTGCTGGCCGACAGGGGTTTGGCAATCAGCCCCAGCATTTT. The encoded protein is CSAGRQGFGNQPQHF.